The 14 T cell receptor beta chains presented below share a single source sample, sequenced in a study of beta chain features in type 1 diabetes. Of the isolated RNA, all was reverse transcribed, and so the sequenced material was expressed TCRB transcripts. Some clones are missing from TCRdb's copy, which holds only in-frame ones; the method was immunoSEQ multiplex PCR. The table lists over 350,000 clones, roughly 15% of them singletons. Sequencing input: naive CD4+ T cells from blood. The receptors were sampled from a woman younger than 30 in good health.

A few counts support this clone. The chain couples TRBV14 to TRBJ2-7, with D possibly TRBD1 on 7 matching bases. The V end was cut by 4 bases, the J end by 4 bases, with 14 bases between. There are 14 residues in the CDR3. Looked up from germline, CDR1 is SGHDN and CDR2 is FVKESK. The DNA of the CDR3 is TGTGCCAGCAGCCGCGCCGCGGGACAGTACGAGCAGTACTTC. It encodes CASSRAAGQYEQYF.

This CDR3 reads CASSLTGRRNEQFF. CDR3 coding DNA: TGTGCCAGCAGTTTAACCGGGAGACGAAATGAGCAGTTCTTC. The gene calls are TRBV7-2 and TRBJ2-1; TRBD2 is a possible D gene (6 bases). Germline lookup yields CDR1 SGHTA and CDR2 FQGNSA. V was cut by 6 bases and J by 7 bases, with 16 bases left in between. The CDR3 is 14 residues long.

This clone has just a few counts. V gene TRBV6-5 combines with J gene TRBJ2-3; the match to TRBD2 covers 7 bases. V was clipped by 4 bases and J by 2 bases; unmatched bases: 6. The CDR3 extends over 15 amino acids. Germline CDR1 and CDR2: MNHEY and SVGAGI. The CDR3 loop reads CASSLLAAYTDTQYF. In DNA, the CDR3 is TGTGCCAGCAGTTTGCTAGCGGCATACACAGATACGCAGTATTTT.

This chain links TRBV10-3 with TRBJ1-5; tentatively, D is TRBD1 (5 bases). Germline CDR1 reads ENHRY; CDR2 reads SYGVKD. The CDR3 has 14 residues. The V end was cut by 6 bases, the J end by 3 bases, with 12 bases between. The CDR3 DNA reads as TGTGCCATCAGAGCGGGGCAGGACAATCAGCCCCAGCATTTT. Amino acid sequence: CAIRAGQDNQPQHF.

The sample holds a few counts of this clone. This sequence joins TRBV30 and TRBJ2-7, with D perhaps TRBD1 (6 bases). The CDR3 covers 12 residues. V lost 0 bases and J 5 bases, leaving 8 bases between the germline ends. Germline-derived CDR1 and CDR2 are GTSNPN and SVGIG (reference sequence). As DNA, the CDR3 is TGTGCCTGGAGTGTAACAGGGAACGAGCAGTACTTC. It translates to CAWSVTGNEQYF.

The CDR3 reads CASSIGTQSNTEAFF. DNA for the CDR3: TGCGCCAGCAGCATCGGGACACAATCGAACACTGAAGCTTTCTTT. The chain combines TRBV5-1 with TRBJ1-1, with D perhaps matching TRBD1 (6 bases). Germline loops: CDR1 SGHRS, CDR2 YFSETQ. There are 15 residues in the CDR3. V was shortened by 4 bases and J by 1 base, with 14 bases between the two germline ends.

This clone came up a few times. The chain is built from TRBV9 and TRBJ2-1; 15 bases agree with TRBD2. CDR3 length: 18 residues. CDR1 and CDR2 (germline): SGDLS, YYNGEE. J lost 0 bases, V lost 4 bases, and 5 bases had no gene match. This chain's CDR3 is CASSPGTSGGSSYNEQFF. The CDR3 coding sequence is TGTGCCAGCAGCCCTGGGACTAGCGGGGGGAGCTCCTACAATGAGCAGTTCTTC.

This clone appeared a few times. V and J are TRBV5-1 and TRBJ1-2; the D gene is possibly TRBD1 (5 bases). This CDR3 has 14 amino acids. Per the germline V gene, CDR1 is SGHRS and CDR2 is YFSETQ. The V and J ends lost 0 bases and 8 bases respectively, with 14 bases between them. CDR3 DNA: TGCGCCAGCAGCTTGGATGGCCAGGGAGGCGGCTACACCTTC. Translation gives CASSLDGQGGGYTF.

About this clone itself: One junction end disagrees with the germline gene, perhaps due to a read error. V and J are TRBV7-7 and TRBJ2-1; 9 bases agree with TRBD2. This CDR3 has 15 residues. The germline V gene encodes CDR1 SSHAT and CDR2 FNYEAQ (reference sequence). As DNA, the CDR3 is TGTGCTAGCAGCGCCGGGACTAGCCCCTACAATGAGCAGTTCTTC. Protein sequence: CASSAGTSPYNEQFF.

Only a few counts were recorded for this clone. The V call is TRBV19, the J call TRBJ2-3, with 9 bases lining up with TRBD1. Germline V gives CDR1 LNHDA, CDR2 SQIVND (reference sequence). This CDR3 has 14 amino acids. V lost 6 bases to trimming and J lost 3 bases; unmatched junction nucleotides: 4. The CDR3 coding sequence is TGTGCCAGTAGACACAGGGGGCTGACAGATACGCAGTATTTT. Its translation is CASRHRGLTDTQYF. Filled out from reference TRBV19 and TRBJ2-3, the complete variable domain reads DGGITQSPKYLFRKEGQNVTLSCEQNLNHDAMYWYRQDPGQGLRLIYYSQIVNDFQKGDIAEGYSVSREKKESFPLTVTSAQKNPTAFYLCASRHRGLTDTQYFGPGTRLTVL.

This clone has only a few counts. This chain links TRBV6-5 with TRBJ1-4; 10 nucleotides align to TRBD1. V was clipped by 4 bases and J by 7 bases; unmatched bases: 3. The CDR3 sequence is 14 residues long. Germline CDR1 MNHEY, CDR2 SVGAGI. Here the CDR3 reads CASSLWTGGEKLFF. CDR3 in DNA: TGTGCCAGCAGTTTGTGGACAGGGGGTGAAAAACTGTTTTTT.

This clone turned up a few times. This chain uses TRBV5-1 with TRBJ2-1, with TRBD1 as a possible D gene (5 bases). The V end lost 1 base, the J end lost 15 bases, and 14 bases lay between the germline ends. The CDR3 spans 12 residues. Germline-derived CDR1 and CDR2 are SGHRS and YFSETQ. CDR3 loop: CASSLQQDVSFF. As DNA, the CDR3 is TGCGCCAGCAGCTTGCAACAGGACGTGTCGTTCTTC.

This clone was counted between two and nine times. The J gene is TRBJ1-1, the V gene TRBV28; 10 bases are a match to TRBD1. The V segment lost 2 bases and the J segment 10 bases; nucleotides outside the gene matches: 1. The germline CDR1 and CDR2 sequences are MDHEN and SYDVKM. The CDR3 sequence is 12 residues long. The CDR3 loop is CASSLRQGAAFF. In DNA, the CDR3 is TGTGCCAGCAGTTTACGACAGGGGGCAGCTTTCTTT.

This clone came up a few times. The chain couples TRBV5-1 to TRBJ2-5; D is perhaps TRBD1 (6 bases). The CDR3 is 16 residues long. The germline V gene encodes CDR1 SGHRS and CDR2 YFSETQ. Between the trimmed V and J ends, which lost 0 bases and 5 bases, there was a span of 17 bases. This CDR3 reads CASSLARGPEGETQYF. In DNA form, the CDR3 reads TGCGCCAGCAGCTTGGCCAGGGGCCCCGAGGGGGAGACCCAGTACTTC.